This TCR beta chain derives from a study of cytomegalovirus exposure and HLA in healthy donors. Study-wide results and limits: TCR beta V- and J-gene trimming, according to a later analysis, was linked to a missense DCLRE1C variant.

The CDR3 runs 15 residues. V lost 4 bases, J lost 2 bases, and 7 bases stayed unmatched. Germline lookup yields CDR1 MGHRA and CDR2 YSYEKL. Worth noting for this clone: Its antigen is currently unknown.

The primer mix had 60 Vbeta and 13 Jbeta primers. Assay: immunoSEQ multiplex PCR; the TCRdb copy retains only in-frame clones and omits some. The sample has about 75,000 clones; more than 65% are singletons. Source material: PBMCs. The source is a man in his 70s in good health and CMV-seropositive. The chain links TRBV4-1 to TRBJ1-2, with 7 bases lining up with TRBD1. The chain's CDR3 is CASSPGQIGNYGYTF. The CDR3 DNA follows: TGCGCCAGCAGCCCGGGACAGATAGGGAACTATGGCTACACCTTC.